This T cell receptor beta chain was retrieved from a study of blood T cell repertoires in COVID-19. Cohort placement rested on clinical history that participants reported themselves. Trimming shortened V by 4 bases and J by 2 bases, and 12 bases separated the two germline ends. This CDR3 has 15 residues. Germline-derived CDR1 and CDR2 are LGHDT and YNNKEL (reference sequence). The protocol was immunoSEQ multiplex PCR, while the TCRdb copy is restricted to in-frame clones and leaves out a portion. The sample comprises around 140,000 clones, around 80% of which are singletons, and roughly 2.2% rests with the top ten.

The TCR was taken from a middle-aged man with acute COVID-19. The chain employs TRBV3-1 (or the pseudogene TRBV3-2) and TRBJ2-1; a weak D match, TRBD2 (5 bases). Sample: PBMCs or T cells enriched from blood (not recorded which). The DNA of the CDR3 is TGTGCCAGCAGCCCCGCCGGGGAGCCCTACAATGAGCAGTTCTTC. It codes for CASSPAGEPYNEQFF.